This T cell receptor (beta chain) appears in the sequencing data of a study of siplizumab effects on memory and regulatory T cells. It was about 100,000 TCR templates that were assayed per sample. Assay: immunoSEQ multiplex PCR; the TCRdb copy retains only in-frame clones and omits some. The sample includes tens of thousands of clones, roughly 94% of them seen just once. The CDR3 contains 16 residues. General study results and limits: Major contributors to the alloresponse seemed to be naive T cells, which also appeared more diverse than memory cells. There were only a minor fraction of alloreactive clones that mapped to unstimulated subsets. No functional test confirmed suppression by proliferating siplizumab-culture Tregs.

About this clone itself: Its antigen is still unknown.

The chain employs TRBV21-1 and TRBJ2-2; the listed D gene, TRBD1, was not tested against the DNA. TRBV21-1 is a listed pseudogene. This TCR came from a human donor in good health. Input material: non-Treg CD4+ T cells sorted from blood. In nucleotides, the CDR3 is TGTGCCAGCAGCAGGACGGACAGGGTAGGGTCCGGGGAGCTGTTTTTT. Its translation: CASSRTDRVGSGELFF.